Below are 14 T cell receptor beta chains sequenced from a single sample in a study of shared clonotypes between healthy human individuals. CD45RO negativity and positive selection for CCR7 defined naive CD8 cells, a population that excluded terminally differentiated effector memory CD45RA+ cells. Sequenced by immunoSEQ multiplex PCR; TCRdb stores in-frame clones only, minus some. The sample has 2 million to 2.5 million clones; approximately 94% are singletons. The sequenced sample was naive CD8+ T cells from PBMCs. Source of these receptors: a man between 18 and 29 years old in good health. Some clones in this sample may be carry-over from other donors' samples.

This chain links TRBV6-1 with TRBJ2-3; no reliable D call. Germline assignment: CDR1 MNHNS and CDR2 SASEGT. The CDR3 has 12 amino acids. The V and J ends lost 5 bases and 6 bases respectively, with 9 bases between them. In nucleotides, the CDR3 is TGTGCCAGCAGTCCCCCTGGGGATACGCAGTATTTT. Protein product: CASSPPGDTQYF.

The J gene is TRBJ2-7, the V gene TRBV9; D is ambiguous. Germline CDR1 and CDR2: SGDLS and YYNGEE. Trimming took 0 bases from V and 8 from J, leaving 9 bases between them. The CDR3 sequence is 12 residues long. The CDR3 DNA is TGTGCCAGCAGCGTAGTTGAGAGTCAGCAGTACTTC. Encoded protein: CASSVVESQQYF.

A single count supports this clone. The chain is built from TRBV5-4 and TRBJ2-1; D ambiguous. Trimming took off 5 bases at V and 0 bases at J, with 12 bases between the two ends. Germline lookup yields CDR1 SGHNT and CDR2 YYREEE (reference sequence). This CDR3 has 15 residues. The CDR3 DNA reads TGTGCCAGCAGGGTCGGCGGAAGCTCCTACAATGAGCAGTTCTTC. This gives the protein CASRVGGSSYNEQFF.

The chain couples TRBV30 to TRBJ2-1, with 7 bases fitting TRBD2. The V and J ends lost 2 bases and 0 bases, in that order; junction bases with no gene match: 4. CDR3 size: 15 residues. Germline values: CDR1 GTSNPN, CDR2 SVGIG (reference sequence). The CDR3 nucleotides are TGTGCCTGGAGTACTAGCGCCAGCTCCTACAATGAGCAGTTCTTC. It is translated as CAWSTSASSYNEQFF.

The chain carries TRBV9 and TRBJ2-7, with D tentatively TRBD1 or TRBD2 (5 bases each). Germline CDR1 and CDR2: SGDLS and YYNGEE. V shed 3 bases and J shed 3 bases, with 13 bases lying between them. CDR3 size: 14 residues. The DNA of the CDR3 is TGTGCCAGCAGCGCCGGGGCAGGTGACTACGAGCAGTACTTC. Protein sequence: CASSAGAGDYEQYF.

This CDR3 reads CASSLEQGSTGELFF. The CDR3 DNA sequence: TGCGCCAGCAGCTTGGAACAGGGGAGCACCGGGGAGCTGTTTTTT. The V gene is TRBV5-1, the J gene TRBJ2-2, with TRBD1 matching 7 bases. Germline assignment: CDR1 SGHRS and CDR2 YFSETQ. Trimming cost V 0 bases and J 4 bases; bases outside gene matches: 3. This CDR3 region has 15 residues.

This rearrangement joins TRBV27 to TRBJ2-6; the match to TRBD2 covers 10 bases. The CDR3 runs to 18 residues. The ends lost 6 bases at V and 0 bases at J; junction bases unmatched: 8. The V gene's germline CDR1 is MNHEY and CDR2 SMNVEV (reference sequence). The chain's CDR3 is CASSSPGLANSGANVLTF. CDR3 coding DNA: TGTGCCAGCAGCTCTCCGGGACTAGCGAACTCTGGGGCCAACGTCCTGACTTTC. Based on the CDR3 plus reference TRBV27 and TRBJ2-6, the full variable domain is EAQVTQNPRYLITVTGKKLTVTCSQNMNHEYMSWYRQDPGLGLRQIYYSMNVEVTDKGDVPEGYKVSRKEKRNFPLILESPSPNQTSLYFCASSSPGLANSGANVLTFGAGSRLTVL.

The sample holds one count of this clone. The gene calls are TRBV28 and TRBJ2-7; D might be TRBD1 or TRBD2, each matching 5 bases. V was pared by 6 bases and J by 6 bases, with 21 bases between. The CDR3 runs 15 residues. Germline loops: CDR1 MDHEN, CDR2 SYDVKM. CDR3 bases: TGTGCCAGCAGCACGATAGACAGCACTAGGGCCGAGCAGTACTTC. Protein sequence: CASSTIDSTRAEQYF.

The chain recombines TRBV5-1 with TRBJ2-1, with 12 bases lining up with TRBD2. V was clipped by 4 bases and J by 1 base; unmatched bases: 9. There are 18 residues in the CDR3. CDR1 and CDR2 from the germline V gene are SGHRS and YFSETQ. CDR3 residues: CASSGLAGWARSYNEQFF. Written as DNA, the CDR3 is TGCGCCAGCAGCGGACTAGCGGGATGGGCCAGGTCCTACAATGAGCAGTTCTTC.

This sequence joins TRBV7-9 and TRBJ1-1; no definite D call. CDR3 size: 18 residues. Trimming stripped 6 bases from V and 1 base from J, with 24 bases between. In germline, CDR1 is SEHNR, CDR2 FQNEAQ (reference sequence). The CDR3 here is CASSSSLGGSIPNTEAFF. The CDR3 nucleotides are TGTGCCAGCAGTTCCTCGCTAGGAGGCTCCATCCCGAACACTGAAGCTTTCTTT.

The rearrangement uses TRBV27 and TRBJ2-2; D perhaps matches TRBD1 (6 bases). Looked up from germline, CDR1 is MNHEY and CDR2 is SMNVEV (reference sequence). V dropped 4 bases and J dropped 7 bases, with 16 bases sitting between them. The length of the CDR3 is 15 residues. CDR3 DNA: TGTGCCAGCAGTTGGGGGCCCGGAGGCGGCGGGGAGCTGTTTTTT. Protein: CASSWGPGGGGELFF.

The V call is TRBV27, the J call TRBJ2-1; D unclear. CDR1 and CDR2 from the germline V gene are MNHEY and SMNVEV (reference sequence). The CDR3 covers 14 residues. V was clipped by 1 base and J by 5 bases, with 9 bases between them. CDR3 in DNA: TGTGCCAGCAGTTTATTCGGCAGAAACAATGAGCAGTTCTTC. It encodes CASSLFGRNNEQFF.

The chain employs TRBV5-5 and TRBJ2-7; 9 nucleotides agree with TRBD1. Looked up from germline, CDR1 is SGHKS and CDR2 is YYEKEE (reference sequence). The CDR3 covers 13 residues. With 7 bases clipped from V and 2 bases from J, the junction kept 4 bases outside the gene matches. The CDR3 DNA sequence: TGTGCCAGCCTCGGGACAGGGACCTACGAGCAGTACTTC. Protein product: CASLGTGTYEQYF.

The chain employs TRBV10-1 and TRBJ1-3; D ambiguous. The germline gives CDR1 WNHNN, CDR2 SYGVQD (reference sequence). This CDR3 is built from 15 residues. Between the trimmed V and J ends, which lost 2 bases and 0 bases, there was a span of 8 bases. CDR3 amino acids: CASSEDVSSGNTIYF. The DNA for the CDR3 is TGCGCCAGCAGTGAGGACGTAAGCTCTGGAAACACCATATATTTT.